The clone carrying this T cell receptor beta chain appeared a few times. Its antigen is still unknown. Expressed TCRB transcripts were sequenced because the isolated RNA had all been reverse transcribed beforehand. Sequencing used immunoSEQ multiplex PCR; TCRdb keeps in-frame clones, though not all of them. The sample lists roughly 130,000 clones, about a sixth occurring once. This sample is part of a study of beta chain features in type 1 diabetes. The CDR3 extends over 15 amino acids. V was trimmed by 3 bases and J by 10 bases, leaving 21 bases between them. Germline CDR1 GTSNPN, CDR2 SVGIG (reference sequence). Study-level results: TCRB CDR3s were moderately but significantly shorter in Type 1 diabetes patients in all four CD4+ subsets.

The clonotype was recovered from a man aged 25 to 40 with type 1 diabetes. The V gene is TRBV30, the J gene TRBJ1-4, with D uncertain. Sequencing input: central memory CD4+ T cells from blood. The CDR3 nucleotides are TGTGCCTGGAGAAGAACACCGGATTTGGGCGGAAAACTGTTTTTT. Protein: CAWRRTPDLGGKLFF.